The present T cell receptor beta chain was sequenced within a study of read filtering for tumor transcriptome and immune sequencing. Trimming removed 6 bases from V and 2 bases from J, with 19 bases in between. CDR1 and CDR2 (germline): MDHEN, SYDVKM. There are 16 residues in the CDR3. Molecular barcoded adaptors covering alpha/delta and beta/gamma chains were used on 400 ng RNA. TCRdb reprocessed the reads with MiXCR, giving one entry per CDR3 protein. Found here are tens of thousands of distinct CDR3 sequences, 13% to 15% of them singletons; the top ten hold about 41%. The sample holds a few counts of this clonotype.

This TCR derives from a donor at least 40 years old with multiple myeloma. Material: a population of CD138-negative cells sorted from bone marrow. This chain connects TRBV28 to TRBJ1-1; D is unresolved. CDR3 sequence reads: CASRHRLGSSNTEAFF. CDR3 in DNA: TGTGCCAGCAGGCACCGGTTGGGTTCATCAAACACTGAAGCTTTCTTT.